The T cell receptor (beta chain) described here comes from a study of cytomegalovirus exposure and HLA in healthy donors. Study-wide points: Through in vitro validation, three CMV-associated chains were shown to be specific for CMV antigens. HLA allele associations emerged for 16,951 TCR beta sequences in a later analysis, at 0.05 false discovery rate.

CDR1 SSHAT and CDR2 FNYEAQ come from the germline V gene (reference sequence). The CDR3 consists of 13 residues. Details on this clone: Its target is not known. At one of its ends the junction is not consistent with the germline gene, which may arise from a read error.

Vbeta (60) and Jbeta (13) primers were used in the PCR. Using immunoSEQ multiplex PCR, the repertoire was profiled, and TCRdb retains in-frame clones only, with some absent. The table lists around 190,000 clones, 70% to 80% of them singletons. The V and J genes are TRBV7-7 and TRBJ2-1; tentatively, D is TRBD2 (6 bases). The sample comprised PBMCs. The receptor's source is a woman aged 30 to 39 in good health and CMV-seropositive. CDR3 in DNA: TGTGCTAGCAGCTCTTCATCGGGAGATGAGCAGTTCTTC. Its translation is CASSSSSGDEQFF.